Presented here are 12 T cell receptor beta chains from one specimen sequenced in a study of vaccination and CD4 T cells after COVID-19. Treatment given: roughly nine-day PBMC culture with coronavirus spike peptide pools or control peptides (ViraFEST assay). CD4+ T lymphocytes from the unexposed donor were collected before the COVID-19 pandemic (2011-2018). Their recognized antigens are unknown. The Oncomine TCR Beta short-read assay was applied to DNA of cultured CD4+ T cells. One entry per CDR3 protein results from TCRdb running MiXCR on the PCR reads. The table records around 10,000 distinct CDR3 sequences, 38% of them present only once. The sequencing input was CD4+ T cells from blood, cultured in vitro. The receptors were sampled from a human donor in good health.

The rearrangement links TRBV28 to TRBJ2-2; D remains unclear. Germline CDR1 MDHEN, CDR2 SYDVKM. The V end was cut by 6 bases, the J end by 6 bases, with 5 bases between. The CDR3 extends over 11 amino acids. The CDR3, as DNA: TGTGCCAGCAGCCAGCCCGGGGAGCTGTTTTTT. Its protein is CASSQPGELFF.

CDR3 in DNA: TGCAGCGTTGAAGATCCTGGGACAGGGAAAAACATTCAGTACTTC. Its translation is CSVEDPGTGKNIQYF. The gene calls are TRBV29-1 and TRBJ2-4; 9 bases are shared with TRBD1. J lost 4 bases, V lost 0 bases, and 4 bases had no gene match. Germline CDR1 reads SQVTM; CDR2 reads ANQGSEA. This CDR3 spans 15 amino acids.

CDR3 protein: CASSQEDRKSYEQYF. CDR3 DNA: TGCGCCAGCAGCCAAGAGGACAGGAAATCCTACGAGCAGTACTTC. V and J are TRBV4-1 and TRBJ2-7, with 7 nucleotides matching TRBD1. V gave up 0 bases and J gave up 1 base; unmatched junction bases: 3. Germline CDR1 reads MGHRA; CDR2 reads YSYEKL. This CDR3 comprises 15 residues.

The gene calls are TRBV7-2 and TRBJ1-1, with D possibly TRBD1 on 6 matching bases. The CDR3 is made up of 15 amino acids. The germline V gene encodes CDR1 SGHTA and CDR2 FQGNSA. Trimming pared 8 bases from V and 1 base from J, leaving 17 bases between. The CDR3: CASERQGSSNTEAFF. DNA for the CDR3: TGTGCCAGCGAAAGGCAGGGGTCTTCGAACACTGAAGCTTTCTTT.

This clonotype occurred a few times. V and J are TRBV19 and TRBJ1-6, with TRBD1 identical over 8 bases. In germline, CDR1 is LNHDA, CDR2 SQIVND (reference sequence). J was trimmed by 9 bases and V by 3 bases; bases with no gene match: 13. CDR3 length: 17 residues. The CDR3 DNA reads as TGTGCCAGTAGTATGATGGGGCAGGGGGCTGAGCGTTCACCCCTCCACTTT. It codes for CASSMMGQGAERSPLHF.

The rearrangement links TRBV10-3 to TRBJ2-4; 8 bases are a match to TRBD1. V shed 3 bases, J shed 6 bases, and the junction held 13 bases outside the gene matches. The CDR3 is 17 residues long. Germline V lookup: CDR1 ENHRY, CDR2 SYGVKD. In nucleotides, the CDR3 is TGTGCCATCAGTGACGGGCTGGTCCTTCAGGGGGCAAACATTCAGTACTTC. This gives the protein CAISDGLVLQGANIQYF.

This clonotype was observed a handful of times. The chain carries TRBV7-9 and TRBJ1-2; D is uncertain. Trimming removed 1 base at V and 4 bases at J, with 7 bases between. There are 13 residues in the CDR3. Germline assignment: CDR1 SEHNR and CDR2 FQNEAQ (reference sequence). In DNA form, the CDR3 reads TGTGCCAGCAGCTTAGGGGATAGCTATGGCTACACCTTC. Residues: CASSLGDSYGYTF.

The rearrangement joins TRBV6-2 or TRBV6-3 to TRBJ1-1; D possibly corresponds to TRBD1 (5 bases). Germline assignment: CDR1 MNHEY and CDR2 SVGEGT. V dropped 8 bases and J dropped 0 bases, with 13 bases sitting between them. The CDR3 is made up of 14 amino acids. The CDR3, as DNA: TGTGCCAGCCGTTGGGGGGGGATGAACACTGAAGCTTTCTTT. Its protein is CASRWGGMNTEAFF.

CDR3 sequence: CSASRLFNEQFF. The CDR3 DNA reads TGCAGTGCTAGTAGACTTTTCAATGAGCAGTTCTTC. The rearrangement uses TRBV20-1 and TRBJ2-1; D not resolved. The CDR3 contains 12 residues. The germline V gene has CDR1 DFQATT and CDR2 SNEGSKA (reference sequence). V lost 3 bases and J 6 bases, leaving 9 bases between the germline ends.

This clonotype was seen just once. This sequence joins TRBV6-1 and TRBJ2-3, with 7 bases lining up with TRBD2. The V gene's germline CDR1 is MNHNS and CDR2 SASEGT. With 3 bases clipped from V and 10 bases from J, the junction kept 13 bases outside the gene matches. CDR3 size: 15 residues. The CDR3 protein is CASSDPGLPSDAQYF. The CDR3 DNA is TGTGCCAGCAGTGACCCGGGACTACCTTCGGATGCGCAGTATTTT.

This clonotype showed up just a few times. J is TRBJ1-5 and V is TRBV15; no clear D. Trimming removed 3 bases from V and 5 bases from J, with 8 bases in between. CDR1 and CDR2 from the germline V gene are LNHNV and YYDKDF (reference sequence). The CDR3 is 13 amino acids. The CDR3 DNA sequence: TGTGCCACCAGCAGGGGTTTGGATCAGCCCCAGCATTTT. Translating it yields CATSRGLDQPQHF.

This clonotype has a handful of counts. CDR3 amino acids: CASRADRGGSPLHF. CDR3 DNA: TGTGCCAGTAGAGCGGACAGGGGCGGTTCACCCCTCCACTTT. The chain joins TRBV19 to TRBJ1-6; TRBD1 matches at 9 bases. V trimming: 6 bases; J trimming: 9 bases; junction bases outside the gene matches: 6. CDR1 LNHDA and CDR2 SQIVND come from the germline V gene (reference sequence). CDR3 length: 14 amino acids.